Listed below are T cell receptor beta chains from one sample, sequenced in a study of monozygotic twins with inflammatory bowel disease. TCRdb reanalyzed the 5' RACE reads and collapses them to one entry per CDR3 protein, without DNA. This listing includes 350,000 to 500,000 distinct CDR3 sequences. The sequenced sample consisted of blood. These receptors all come from a human donor with ulcerative colitis or Crohn's disease, or a healthy co-twin of an affected twin (not recorded which). The CDR3 runs from the conserved cysteine through the conserved F or W.

j_gene: TRBJ2-3
v_gene: TRBV20-1
CDR3aa: CSAVRDRGSDTQYF

j_gene: TRBJ2-1
v_gene: TRBV5-1
CDR3aa: CASSGGLAWGEQFF

j_gene: TRBJ2-7
v_gene: TRBV6-5
CDR3aa: CASSYRGNSYEQYF

j_gene: TRBJ2-6
v_gene: TRBV5-1
CDR3aa: CASSLAAAGANVLTF

j_gene: TRBJ2-7
v_gene: TRBV29-1
CDR3aa: CSVEDMGTSGNSEQYF

j_gene: TRBJ1-2
v_gene: TRBV29-1
CDR3aa: CSVPGGGNYGYTF

j_gene: TRBJ1-2
v_gene: TRBV6-1
CDR3aa: CASSEQSSHYGYTF

j_gene: TRBJ2-1
v_gene: TRBV28
CDR3aa: CASSSPGQGIDEQFF

j_gene: TRBJ2-3
v_gene: TRBV7-9
CDR3aa: CASTIGGASTDTQYF

j_gene: TRBJ2-7
v_gene: TRBV25-1
CDR3aa: CASSEGALFYEQYF

j_gene: TRBJ2-1
v_gene: TRBV6-1
CDR3aa: CASSIIQTSEQFF

j_gene: TRBJ2-7
v_gene: TRBV11-2
CDR3aa: CASSLVRGSGFYEQYF

j_gene: TRBJ1-1
v_gene: TRBV20-1
CDR3aa: CSARDLGVYTEAFF